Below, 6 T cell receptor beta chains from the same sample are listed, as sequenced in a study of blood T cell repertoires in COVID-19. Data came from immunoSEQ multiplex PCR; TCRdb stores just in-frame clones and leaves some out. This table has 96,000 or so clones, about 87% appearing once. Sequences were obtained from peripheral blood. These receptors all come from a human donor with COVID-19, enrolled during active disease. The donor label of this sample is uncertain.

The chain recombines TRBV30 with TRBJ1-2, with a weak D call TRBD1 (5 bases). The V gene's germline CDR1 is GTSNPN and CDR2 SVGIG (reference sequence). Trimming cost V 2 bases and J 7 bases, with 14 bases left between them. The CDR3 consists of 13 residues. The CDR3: CAWSPDGGAGYTF. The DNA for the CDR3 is TGTGCCTGGAGTCCGGACGGGGGAGCTGGCTACACCTTC.

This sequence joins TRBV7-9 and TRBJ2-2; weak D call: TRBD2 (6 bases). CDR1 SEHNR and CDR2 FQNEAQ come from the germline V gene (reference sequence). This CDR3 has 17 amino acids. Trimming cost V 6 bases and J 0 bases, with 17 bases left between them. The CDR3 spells CASRPTAGRSNTGELFF. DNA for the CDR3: TGTGCCAGCAGACCTACCGCGGGGAGATCGAACACCGGGGAGCTGTTTTTT. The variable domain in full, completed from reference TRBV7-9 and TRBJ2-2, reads DTGVSQNPRHKITKRGQNVTFRCDPISEHNRLYWYRQTLGQGPEFLTYFQNEAQLEKSRLLSDRFSAERPKGSFSTLEIQRTEQGDSAMYLCASRPTAGRSNTGELFFGEGSRLTVL.

In nucleotides, the CDR3 is TGTGCCAGCAGCCAAGGATGGGACAGCCACTCTGGAAACACCATATATTTT. Its translation: CASSQGWDSHSGNTIYF. The gene calls are TRBV3-1 (or the pseudogene TRBV3-2) and TRBJ1-3, with 7 positions matching TRBD1. The germline V gene has CDR1 LGHDT and CDR2 YNNKEL (reference sequence). V was pared by 1 base and J by 0 bases, with 6 bases of the junction left unmatched. The CDR3 consists of 17 residues.

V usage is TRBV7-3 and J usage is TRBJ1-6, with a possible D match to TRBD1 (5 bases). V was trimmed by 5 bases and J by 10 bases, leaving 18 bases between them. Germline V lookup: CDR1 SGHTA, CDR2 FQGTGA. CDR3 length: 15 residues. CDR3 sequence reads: CASSLQGGANSPLHF. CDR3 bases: TGTGCCAGCAGCCTGCAGGGAGGCGCAAACTCACCCCTCCACTTT.

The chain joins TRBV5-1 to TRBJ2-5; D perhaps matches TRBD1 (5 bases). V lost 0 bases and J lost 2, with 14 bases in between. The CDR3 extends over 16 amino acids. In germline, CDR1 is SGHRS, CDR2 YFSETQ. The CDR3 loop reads CASSLGGVTDQETQYF. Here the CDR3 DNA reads TGCGCCAGCAGCTTGGGCGGCGTGACAGATCAAGAGACCCAGTACTTC.

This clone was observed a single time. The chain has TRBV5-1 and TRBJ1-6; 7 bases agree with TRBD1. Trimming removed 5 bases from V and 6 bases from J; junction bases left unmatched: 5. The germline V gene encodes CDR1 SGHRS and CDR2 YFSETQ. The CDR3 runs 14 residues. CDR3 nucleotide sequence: TGCGCCAGCAGATCCGGGACAGTTAATTCACCCCTCCACTTT. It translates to CASRSGTVNSPLHF.